The TCR beta chain under discussion was sequenced for a study of T-cell reconstitution after alpha-beta-depleted transplantation in children. Construction of the TCRbeta library involved unique molecular identifiers. TCRdb re-derived calls from the PCR reads in MiXCR, one entry per CDR3 protein. In the table there are some 460,000 distinct CDR3 sequences, roughly 17% of which are singletons. Germline-derived CDR1 and CDR2 are SQVTM and ANQGSEA. V gave up 5 bases and J gave up 5 bases, with 12 bases separating them. The CDR3 covers 12 residues. The chain has TRBV29-1 and TRBJ2-5; no definite D call. The origin of this receptor is a boy in the first two years of life who had a stem cell transplant for Wiskott-Aldrich syndrome, so the T cells may come from the graft donor. Sample: PBMCs, mostly from graft donor cells, taken 360 days after TCRalphabeta/CD19-depleted stem cell transplant. This chain's CDR3 is CSVQPPIETQYF. CDR3 bases: TGCAGCGTTCAACCGCCAATTGAGACCCAGTACTTC.